The 24 T cell receptor beta chains in this list originate from one sample, sequenced in a study of control samples from healthy donors and cancer patients. Sequenced by immunoSEQ multiplex PCR; TCRdb stores in-frame clones only, minus some. The table has 150,000 to 180,000 clones, about 94% seen once. Sequenced input: blood. The receptors here all came from a man between 45 and 60 years old in good health.

The V call is TRBV5-1, the J call TRBJ2-5; TRBD2 matches at 14 bases. The V segment lost 4 bases and the J segment 1 base; nucleotides outside the gene matches: 9. CDR1 is SGHRS and CDR2 is YFSETQ in the germline V gene. The CDR3 totals 18 residues. This chain's CDR3 is CASSRNRLAGGSQETQYF. Written as DNA, the CDR3 is TGCGCCAGCAGCCGTAATAGACTAGCGGGAGGGTCCCAAGAGACCCAGTACTTC. Full variable domain (outside the CDR3, taken from reference TRBV5-1 and TRBJ2-5): KAGVTQTPRYLIKTRGQQVTLSCSPISGHRSVSWYQQTPGQGLQFLFEYFSETQRNKGNFPGRFSGRQFSNSRSEMNVSTLELGDSALYLCASSRNRLAGGSQETQYFGPGTRLLVL.

V and J are TRBV10-3 and TRBJ1-5, with a possible D match to TRBD1 (6 bases). V lost 3 bases and J lost 2, with 11 bases in between. This CDR3 has 15 amino acids. CDR1 is ENHRY, CDR2 SYGVKD, per germline. CDR3 loop: CAISEQGAGNQPQHF. The DNA for the CDR3 is TGTGCCATCAGTGAACAGGGAGCAGGCAATCAGCCCCAGCATTTT.

The sample holds one count of this clone. V and J are TRBV6-1 and TRBJ2-1; perhaps TRBD1 as D (5 bases). Germline V gives CDR1 MNHNS, CDR2 SASEGT. CDR3 length equals 13 residues. V lost 1 base and J lost 10, with 11 bases in between. The CDR3 DNA reads as TGTGCCAGCAGTGAAGACAGGCTCACCGAGCAGTTCTTC. Translated: CASSEDRLTEQFF.

The chain is built from TRBV28 and TRBJ1-5, with unresolved D. The CDR3 has 13 amino acids. In germline, CDR1 is MDHEN, CDR2 SYDVKM. The ends were cut back, 5 bases at V and 3 bases at J, with 8 bases in the middle. CDR3 residues: CASSRQFNQPQHF. Here the CDR3 DNA reads TGTGCCAGCAGTCGGCAGTTCAATCAGCCCCAGCATTTT.

The chain uses TRBV7-2 and TRBJ2-1; D ambiguous. The CDR3 runs 15 residues. Trimming removed 1 base from V and 6 bases from J, with 13 bases in between. CDR1 and CDR2 (germline): SGHTA, FQGNSA. CDR3 DNA: TGTGCCAGCAGCTTAGGTGGGCCCTCAGGCAATGAGCAGTTCTTC. Translated, it gives CASSLGGPSGNEQFF.

CDR3 nucleotide sequence: TGTGCCAGCAGCCCGGGCCTTCCGCCCCAGCATTTT. It yields the protein CASSPGLPPQHF. The chain links TRBV12-3 or TRBV12-4 to TRBJ1-5; D is unclear. This CDR3 is built from 12 residues. The ends were cut back, 6 bases at V and 9 bases at J, with 12 bases in the middle.

The CDR3, as DNA: TGTGCCAGCAGTTACCAGGGAAGGGGCTCCTACGAGCAGTACTTC. Translation: CASSYQGRGSYEQYF. The chain employs TRBV6-5 and TRBJ2-7, with TRBD1 as a possible D gene (5 bases). The CDR3 loop spans 15 amino acids. V was cut by 2 bases and J by 0 bases, with 11 bases left in between. Per the germline V gene, CDR1 is MNHEY and CDR2 is SVGAGI.

The V and J genes are TRBV6-6 and TRBJ1-5; TRBD1 matches at 11 bases. V was pared by 5 bases and J by 1 base, with 10 bases of the junction left unmatched. Germline V gene sequence: CDR1 MNHNY, CDR2 SVGAGI (reference sequence). CDR3 length: 18 amino acids. The chain's CDR3 is CASSLRDRGVGSNQPQHF. DNA for the CDR3: TGTGCCAGCAGTCTCCGGGACAGGGGGGTTGGAAGCAATCAGCCCCAGCATTTT.

This clone was found once. The chain carries TRBV3-1 (or the pseudogene TRBV3-2) and TRBJ1-5; a weak D match, TRBD1 (5 bases). The length of the CDR3 is 15 residues. Trimming took off 5 bases at V and 0 bases at J, with 11 bases between the two ends. In germline, CDR1 is LGHDT, CDR2 YNNKEL (reference sequence). The CDR3 loop reads CASSSRGSSNQPQHF. The CDR3 DNA reads as TGTGCCAGCAGCTCTCGGGGGTCTAGCAATCAGCCCCAGCATTTT.

The chain combines TRBV5-1 with TRBJ1-5, with no clear D. Germline V gives CDR1 SGHRS, CDR2 YFSETQ. V was trimmed by 0 bases and J by 4 bases, leaving 8 bases between them. The CDR3 length is 14 residues. The CDR3 is CASSLDSGNQPQHF. The CDR3 nucleotides are TGCGCCAGCAGCTTGGACTCCGGGAATCAGCCCCAGCATTTT.

CDR3: CAISERGGAYEQYF. The CDR3 nucleotides are TGTGCCATCAGTGAACGCGGGGGTGCCTACGAGCAGTACTTC. The V and J genes are TRBV10-3 and TRBJ2-7; TRBD2 aligns across 7 bases. The germline V gene has CDR1 ENHRY and CDR2 SYGVKD. Losses at the gene ends were 3 bases for V and 2 bases for J; bases not matched to a gene: 4. The CDR3 covers 14 residues.

This rearrangement joins TRBV5-1 to TRBJ1-4; TRBD1 matches at 10 bases. Unmatched junction bases numbered 6, after V lost 4 bases and J lost 6 bases. Germline assignment: CDR1 SGHRS and CDR2 YFSETQ. CDR3 size: 15 residues. CDR3 sequence (DNA): TGCGCCAGCAGCGGGACAGGGGACCTTTATGAAAAACTGTTTTTT. Translated: CASSGTGDLYEKLFF.

The V gene is TRBV29-1, the J gene TRBJ2-3; 10 nucleotides agree with TRBD2. The CDR3 length is 15 residues. Germline V gives CDR1 SQVTM, CDR2 ANQGSEA. Unmatched junction bases numbered 5, after V lost 3 bases and J lost 2 bases. CDR3 residues: CSVDGTSESTDTQYF. In DNA form, the CDR3 reads TGCAGCGTTGATGGGACTAGCGAGTCCACAGATACGCAGTATTTT.

The rearrangement links TRBV9 to TRBJ2-4, with D possibly matching TRBD2 (5 bases). CDR1 SGDLS and CDR2 YYNGEE come from the germline V gene. V was pared by 0 bases and J by 2 bases, with 12 bases between. The CDR3 length is 16 residues. The DNA for the CDR3 is TGTGCCAGCAGCGTAGGAGGTGGGAGAACCAAAAACATTCAGTACTTC. The encoded protein is CASSVGGGRTKNIQYF.

This clone occurred once. The rearrangement joins TRBV20-1 to TRBJ2-5; TRBD2 is a possible D gene (6 bases). The V end was cut by 7 bases, the J end by 3 bases, with 9 bases between. Germline CDR1 and CDR2: DFQATT and SNEGSKA (reference sequence). The CDR3 has 11 amino acids. The CDR3 DNA sequence: TGCAGTGGGACTACAAAAGAGACCCAGTACTTC. Translation gives CSGTTKETQYF.

V and J are TRBV18 and TRBJ1-1, with D perhaps matching TRBD1 (6 bases). The CDR3 is 16 amino acids. Germline assignment: CDR1 KGHSH and CDR2 LQKENI. Deletions cut 3 bases from V and 3 bases from J, with 17 bases between. The CDR3 sequence: CASSPNGGRAHTEAFF. The CDR3 bases are TGTGCCAGCTCACCCAATGGGGGCAGGGCTCACACTGAAGCTTTCTTT.

The rearrangement joins TRBV7-2 to TRBJ2-5; 9 bases align to TRBD2. Germline CDR1 SGHTA, CDR2 FQGNSA. Trimming cost V 4 bases and J 1 base; bases outside gene matches: 10. The CDR3 has 17 amino acids. The DNA for the CDR3 is TGTGCCAGCAGCTCAACTAGCGGGCCCCGACTCCAAGAGACCCAGTACTTC. As protein: CASSSTSGPRLQETQYF.

The V and J genes are TRBV18 and TRBJ2-7, with TRBD2 identical over 14 bases. The CDR3 covers 16 residues. With V trimmed by 3 bases and J by 0 bases, 1 base remained unmatched. Germline assignment: CDR1 KGHSH and CDR2 LQKENI. Written as DNA, the CDR3 is TGTGCCAGCTCACCCGGGACTAGCGGGAGCTCCTACGAGCAGTACTTC. This sequence encodes CASSPGTSGSSYEQYF.

The chain links TRBV6-2 or TRBV6-3 to TRBJ2-2; the D is unclear. CDR1 MNHEY and CDR2 SVGEGT come from the germline V gene. Trimming took off 6 bases at V and 4 bases at J, with 12 bases between the two ends. The CDR3 has 14 amino acids. The CDR3 bases are TGTGCCAGCAGCAAAGGCTCCGTCACCGGGGAGCTGTTTTTT. Its translation is CASSKGSVTGELFF.

V and J are TRBV7-3 and TRBJ2-7, with D possibly being TRBD2 (6 bases). Between the trimmed V and J ends, which lost 0 bases and 2 bases, there was a span of 11 bases. Germline loops: CDR1 SGHTA, CDR2 FQGTGA. The CDR3 is made up of 15 amino acids. The CDR3 protein is CASSLTTGGPYEQYF. In nucleotides, the CDR3 is TGTGCCAGCAGCTTAACGACCGGGGGACCCTACGAGCAGTACTTC.

V and J are TRBV2 and TRBJ2-5; D may be TRBD2 (6 bases). The CDR3 is 12 residues long. Germline-derived CDR1 and CDR2 are SNHLY and FYNNEI. The V and J ends lost 7 bases and 5 bases respectively, with 11 bases between them. In DNA form, the CDR3 reads TGTGCCAGCAAGGAGGGAACGGAGACCCAGTACTTC. Protein sequence: CASKEGTETQYF.

The chain is built from TRBV24-1 and TRBJ1-5, with a weak D call TRBD1 (5 bases). The V gene lost 3 bases and the J gene lost 0 bases, with 8 bases spanning the gap. CDR1 is KGHDR, CDR2 SFDVKD, per germline. This CDR3 is built from 15 residues. The chain's CDR3 is CATSDPGSSNQPQHF. The CDR3 DNA is TGTGCCACCAGTGATCCAGGGTCTAGCAATCAGCCCCAGCATTTT.

The genes are TRBV7-9 and TRBJ2-3, with 13 positions matching TRBD2. The trim removed 2 bases at V and 7 bases at J, leaving 3 bases unmatched. CDR1 is SEHNR and CDR2 is FQNEAQ in the germline V gene (reference sequence). CDR3 length: 15 residues. The CDR3 region has the DNA TGTGCCAGCAGCTTACAGGGACTAGCGGGAAATACGCAGTATTTT. It encodes CASSLQGLAGNTQYF.

The V and J genes are TRBV5-1 and TRBJ2-1, with 9 positions matching TRBD2. The junction had 7 bases not matched to a gene; V was cut back by 2 bases and J by 4 bases. Germline V gives CDR1 SGHRS, CDR2 YFSETQ. CDR3 length: 16 residues. The CDR3 sequence: CASSLQGLAVYNEQFF. The CDR3 DNA is TGCGCCAGCAGCTTACAGGGACTAGCAGTATACAATGAGCAGTTCTTC. The full variable domain, with the rest looked up from reference TRBV5-1 and TRBJ2-1, is KAGVTQTPRYLIKTRGQQVTLSCSPISGHRSVSWYQQTPGQGLQFLFEYFSETQRNKGNFPGRFSGRQFSNSRSEMNVSTLELGDSALYLCASSLQGLAVYNEQFFGPGTRLTVL.